A selection of T cell receptor beta chains follows, all from one sample in a study of blood T cells in healthy people across ages. MiXCR was run by TCRdb on the 5' RACE reads, yielding one entry per CDR3 protein. The sample has about 1 million distinct CDR3 sequences; roughly a quarter are singletons. These data were likewise used in another study, on T cells of mothers and their children.

The sequencing sample was made of blood. The receptors shown here come from a girl aged 2 to 9 in good health. The conserved cysteine and the conserved F or W are not part of the CDR3 here.

j_call: TRBJ1-1
v_call: TRBV2
cdr3_aa: ASSVTGTALNTEAF

j_call: TRBJ1-2
v_call: TRBV7-9
cdr3_aa: ASSLDGGSNGYT

j_call: TRBJ2-2
v_call: TRBV7-2
cdr3_aa: ASSLGPLTGELF

j_call: TRBJ2-3
v_call: TRBV29-1
cdr3_aa: SVGEGSSQY

j_call: TRBJ1-5
v_call: TRBV20-1
cdr3_aa: SARNSGSQPQH

j_call: TRBJ2-5
v_call: TRBV7-2
cdr3_aa: ASSDQTLGTSGGGETQY

j_call: TRBJ2-3
v_call: TRBV4-1
cdr3_aa: ASSQDLFGGGLDTQY

j_call: TRBJ2-1
v_call: TRBV7-9
cdr3_aa: ASSHPGGLDEQF

j_call: TRBJ1-1
v_call: TRBV7-9
cdr3_aa: ASCADRFNTEAF

j_call: TRBJ2-5
v_call: TRBV11-2
cdr3_aa: ASSTPYQETQY

j_call: TRBJ2-5
v_call: TRBV4-3
cdr3_aa: ASSHRSDKNQETQY

j_call: TRBJ2-3
v_call: TRBV12-3/TRBV12-4
cdr3_aa: ASRSGTLPAGTDTQY

j_call: TRBJ2-1
v_call: TRBV20-1
cdr3_aa: SATVAGRDYNEQF

j_call: .
v_call: TRBV19
cdr3_aa: ASSPRQGMSYEQY

j_call: TRBJ2-7
v_call: TRBV2
cdr3_aa: ASSSTGFGEQY

j_call: TRBJ2-5
v_call: TRBV6-5
cdr3_aa: ASSYRSGAGETQY

j_call: TRBJ2-5
v_call: TRBV7-3
cdr3_aa: ASSSPRPSGATQY

j_call: TRBJ2-1
v_call: TRBV5-1
cdr3_aa: ASSSHLNNEQF

j_call: TRBJ1-1
v_call: TRBV10-3
cdr3_aa: AIVAGPGTEAF

j_call: TRBJ2-1
v_call: TRBV9
cdr3_aa: ASSPPDYNEQF

j_call: TRBJ1-1
v_call: TRBV20-1
cdr3_aa: SANRGVMTEAF

j_call: TRBJ2-4
v_call: TRBV28
cdr3_aa: ASSSVKNIQY

j_call: TRBJ2-5
v_call: TRBV29-1
cdr3_aa: SVVTETQY

j_call: TRBJ2-5
v_call: TRBV7-2
cdr3_aa: ASSLGPGGPVETQY

j_call: TRBJ1-5
v_call: TRBV28
cdr3_aa: ASTGGGNQPQH

j_call: TRBJ2-3
v_call: TRBV7-2
cdr3_aa: ASPQRRGGGSLTNTQY

j_call: TRBJ1-5
v_call: TRBV27
cdr3_aa: ASSLLEGQPQH

j_call: TRBJ1-5
v_call: TRBV27
cdr3_aa: ASSLGQFNQPQH

j_call: TRBJ1-4
v_call: TRBV5-1
cdr3_aa: ASSQRGTEGEKLF

j_call: TRBJ2-5
v_call: TRBV24-1
cdr3_aa: ATSDLRWERGVLHETQY

j_call: TRBJ2-1
v_call: TRBV5-1
cdr3_aa: ASSSPSGTGVNEQF

j_call: .
v_call: TRBV9
cdr3_aa: ASSVDGSPNYEQY

j_call: TRBJ2-3
v_call: TRBV11-2
cdr3_aa: ASSLLQNEDTQY

j_call: TRBJ2-1
v_call: TRBV5-1
cdr3_aa: ASSLASGSPYNEQF

j_call: TRBJ2-5
v_call: TRBV7-2
cdr3_aa: ASSSRDFHSQY

j_call: TRBJ1-5
v_call: TRBV4-1
cdr3_aa: ASSLSGGTHQPQH

j_call: TRBJ1-1
v_call: TRBV2
cdr3_aa: ATPDRSRTEAF

j_call: TRBJ2-5
v_call: TRBV7-9
cdr3_aa: ASCLSAH

j_call: TRBJ2-2
v_call: TRBV12-3/TRBV12-4
cdr3_aa: VSSPTRWGRGGGELF

j_call: TRBJ2-1
v_call: TRBV20-1
cdr3_aa: SARFAGGPIYNEQF

j_call: TRBJ2-5
v_call: TRBV4-1
cdr3_aa: ASSQDSGLAGETQY

j_call: TRBJ2-7
v_call: TRBV7-9
cdr3_aa: ASSLGVGVNEQY

j_call: TRBJ2-1
v_call: TRBV5-1
cdr3_aa: ASSQWERSYNEQF